This T cell receptor beta chain derives from a study of blood T cell repertoires in COVID-19. In the authors' methods: Amplification from reference gene primers served as the basis for estimated nucleated cell counts. The table came from immunoSEQ multiplex PCR; TCRdb's copy has only in-frame clones and leaves some out. That table supplies the V and J calls and clone size; D and trimming were determined from the DNA. The repertoire includes around 47,000 clones, approximately 80% of them detected once, and about 7% sits in the top ten. Specimen: peripheral blood. This TCR was sampled from a man in his sixties or seventies with active COVID-19.

The DNA of the CDR3 is TGTGCCTGGAGTAGGGACATCCCTGAAGCTTTCTTT. Encoded protein: CAWSRDIPEAFF. The rearrangement links TRBV30 to TRBJ1-1, with D possibly matching TRBD1 (6 bases). In germline, CDR1 is GTSNPN, CDR2 SVGIG (reference sequence). The CDR3 is 12 residues long. V was clipped by 2 bases and J by 6 bases, with 10 bases between them.